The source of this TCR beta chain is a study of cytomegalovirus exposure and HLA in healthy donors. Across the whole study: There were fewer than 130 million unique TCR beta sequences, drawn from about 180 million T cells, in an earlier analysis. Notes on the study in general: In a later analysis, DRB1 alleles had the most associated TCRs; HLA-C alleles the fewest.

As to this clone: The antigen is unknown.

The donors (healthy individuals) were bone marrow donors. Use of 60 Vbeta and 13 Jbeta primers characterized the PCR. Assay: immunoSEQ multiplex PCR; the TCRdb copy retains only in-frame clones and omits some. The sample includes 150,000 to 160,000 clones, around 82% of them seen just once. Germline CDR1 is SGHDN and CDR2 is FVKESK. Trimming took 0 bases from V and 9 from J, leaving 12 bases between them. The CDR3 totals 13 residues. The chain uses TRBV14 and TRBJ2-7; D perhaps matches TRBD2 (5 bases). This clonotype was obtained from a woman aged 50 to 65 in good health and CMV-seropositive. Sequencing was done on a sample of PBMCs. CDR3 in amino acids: CASSQDRPGRQYF. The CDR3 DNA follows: TGTGCCAGCAGCCAAGATCGGCCGGGGAGGCAGTACTTC.